This entry lists 19 T cell receptor beta chains sequenced from one sample in a study of Ad26.COV2.S vaccination and SARS-CoV-2 variants. Clones were sequenced by immunoSEQ multiplex PCR, and TCRdb holds only the in-frame ones, with some missing. The table has 200,000 to 250,000 clones, 88% seen once. Treatment: some 19 received Ad26.COV2.S at low or high dose, single or two shots; 5 received placebo; per-sample allocation not given. On day 63 after the first injection, vaccine and placebo recipients gave samples. Sample: peripheral blood, taken in a trial of Ad26.COV2.S vaccine versus placebo. All receptors come from a person between 18 and 65 years old who received the Ad26.COV2.S COVID-19 vaccine or a placebo.

V usage is TRBV20-1 and J usage is TRBJ2-3; D remains unclear. Germline lookup yields CDR1 DFQATT and CDR2 SNEGSKA (reference sequence). This CDR3 is 11 amino acids long. V lost 6 bases to trimming and J lost 12 bases, with 16 bases between them. The chain's CDR3 is CSAEERPSQYF. CDR3 DNA sequence: TGCAGTGCCGAGGAGCGTCCAAGTCAGTATTTT.

V gene TRBV29-1 combines with J gene TRBJ2-5; either TRBD1 or TRBD2 may fit D (7 bases each). Per the germline V gene, CDR1 is SQVTM and CDR2 is ANQGSEA. The CDR3 extends over 12 amino acids. V gave up 7 bases and J gave up 5 bases, with 14 bases separating them. CDR3 sequence reads: CSAEQGGETQYF. The DNA of the CDR3 is TGCAGCGCCGAGCAGGGGGGGGAGACCCAGTACTTC.

DNA for the CDR3: TGTGCCAGCAGCTCAGGGACAGGGGACAATCAGCCCCAGCATTTT. It translates to CASSSGTGDNQPQHF. This chain uses TRBV11-2 with TRBJ1-5, with 10 bases aligning to TRBD1. Germline assignment: CDR1 SGHAT and CDR2 FQNNGV. Trimming took 4 bases from V and 3 from J; bases not matched to a gene: 3. The CDR3 extends over 15 amino acids.

The chain has TRBV6-1 and TRBJ1-2, with D perhaps TRBD1 (5 bases). There are 13 residues in the CDR3. Germline lookup yields CDR1 MNHNS and CDR2 SASEGT. V lost 3 bases to trimming and J lost 4 bases, with 9 bases between them. CDR3 sequence reads: CASSDAGTYGYTF. The CDR3, as DNA: TGTGCCAGCAGTGATGCAGGGACCTATGGCTACACCTTC.

This clone has a single count. The chain employs TRBV14 and TRBJ2-2, with D unclear. This CDR3 comprises 14 residues. Trimming cost V 0 bases and J 1 base, with 3 bases left between them. CDR1 is SGHDN and CDR2 is FVKESK in the germline V gene. The CDR3 region is CASSQDWNTGELFF. DNA for the CDR3: TGTGCCAGCAGCCAAGATTGGAACACCGGGGAGCTGTTTTTT.

The gene calls are TRBV13 and TRBJ1-1; the match to TRBD1 covers 7 bases. The CDR3 extends over 14 amino acids. Germline V gene sequence: CDR1 PRHDT, CDR2 FYEKMQ (reference sequence). Trimming removed 2 bases from V and 6 bases from J; junction bases left unmatched: 6. This chain's CDR3 is CASSLRQGGPEAFF. In nucleotides, the CDR3 is TGTGCCAGCAGCTTACGGCAGGGGGGGCCTGAAGCTTTCTTT.

The chain uses TRBV10-3 and TRBJ2-5, with no clear D. The ends were cut back, 0 bases at V and 2 bases at J, with 10 bases in the middle. This CDR3 has 15 amino acids. Germline V gene lookup returns CDR1 ENHRY and CDR2 SYGVKD. This chain's CDR3 is CAISESVGFQETQYF. In DNA, the CDR3 is TGTGCCATCAGTGAGTCGGTGGGCTTTCAAGAGACCCAGTACTTC.

The V gene is TRBV27, the J gene TRBJ2-7; TRBD2 matches at 13 bases. V lost 6 bases and J lost 4; bases outside the gene matches: 9. This CDR3 is built from 16 residues. Germline CDR1 and CDR2: MNHEY and SMNVEV (reference sequence). The CDR3 nucleotides read TGTGCCAGCAGCCTCACTAGCGGGAGGGCCCGGTACGAGCAGTACTTC. It is translated as CASSLTSGRARYEQYF.

The CDR3 bases are TGTGCCAGCAGTGCGGGCGGGGGCTATAACTATGGCTACACCTTC. This encodes CASSAGGGYNYGYTF. The chain links TRBV3-1 (or the pseudogene TRBV3-2) to TRBJ1-2; D might be TRBD1 (6 bases). The CDR3 has 15 residues. Germline V CDR1 and CDR2: LGHDT, YNNKEL (reference sequence). V lost 6 bases, J lost 1 base, and 15 bases lay in between.

This sequence joins TRBV11-3 and TRBJ2-5; D may be TRBD1 (6 bases). The CDR3 sequence is 13 residues long. V lost 6 bases and J 5 bases, leaving 13 bases between the germline ends. CDR1 and CDR2 (germline): SGHNT, YENEEA. The CDR3 protein is CASSRTGSETQYF. CDR3 DNA sequence: TGTGCCAGCAGTCGCACAGGGAGCGAGACCCAGTACTTC.

This chain links TRBV5-6 with TRBJ2-7; 7 positions match TRBD1. Germline CDR1 is SGHDT and CDR2 is YYEEEE. Trimming at V came to 3 bases and at J to 2 bases, leaving 5 bases not matched to a gene. The CDR3 is 14 amino acids. The CDR3 nucleotides read TGTGCCAGCAGCTACCTAGACAGGGCCTACGAGCAGTACTTC. This translates into CASSYLDRAYEQYF.

The chain joins TRBV11-2 to TRBJ2-3; perhaps TRBD1 as D (5 bases). CDR1 is SGHAT, CDR2 FQNNGV, per germline. V lost 1 base to trimming and J lost 2 bases, with 13 bases between them. The CDR3 spans 16 residues. Here the CDR3 DNA reads TGTGCCAGCAGCTTAGGCCATCAGGGCTACACAGATACGCAGTATTTT. Its protein is CASSLGHQGYTDTQYF.

V is TRBV5-4 and J is TRBJ1-3, with D maybe TRBD1 (6 bases). CDR3 length: 16 amino acids. The germline V gene encodes CDR1 SGHNT and CDR2 YYREEE (reference sequence). Trimming pared 0 bases from V and 4 bases from J, leaving 14 bases between. The DNA of the CDR3 is TGTGCCAGCAGCTTGGGTGTGGGGGCGGACGGAAACACCATATATTTT. Its translation: CASSLGVGADGNTIYF.

The chain links TRBV18 to TRBJ2-7; 8 bases align to TRBD2. From germline, CDR1 is KGHSH and CDR2 LQKENI. V trimming: 3 bases; J trimming: 2 bases; junction bases outside the gene matches: 9. The CDR3 has 16 amino acids. DNA of the CDR3: TGTGCCAGCTCACCTCTAAACGGGGGGGTAACCTACGAGCAGTACTTC. The encoded protein is CASSPLNGGVTYEQYF. The variable domain in full, completed from reference TRBV18 and TRBJ2-7, reads NAGVMQNPRHLVRRRGQEARLRCSPMKGHSHVYWYRQLPEEGLKFMVYLQKENIIDESGMPKERFSAEFPKEGPSILRIQQVVRGDSAAYFCASSPLNGGVTYEQYFGPGTRLTVT.

The rearrangement links TRBV11-2 to TRBJ2-6, with TRBD1 as a possible D gene (5 bases). V lost 4 bases and J lost 2, with 15 bases in between. The CDR3 is 17 amino acids. Germline assignment: CDR1 SGHAT and CDR2 FQNNGV. In nucleotides, the CDR3 is TGTGCCAGCAGCTCCCCGGCGTTAGGGGCTGGGGCCAACGTCCTGACTTTC. Amino acid sequence: CASSSPALGAGANVLTF.

The chain carries TRBV5-6 and TRBJ2-7; TRBD1 is a possible D gene (6 bases). V shed 1 base and J shed 9 bases, with 11 bases lying between them. Germline CDR1 SGHDT, CDR2 YYEEEE. CDR3 size: 12 residues. This CDR3 reads CASSLSIGGQYF. CDR3 coding DNA: TGTGCCAGCAGCTTGTCAATAGGGGGGCAGTACTTC.

Here the CDR3 reads CASSGRARNTEAFF. The CDR3 region has the DNA TGTGCCAGCAGTGGGAGGGCCAGGAACACTGAAGCTTTCTTT. The chain carries TRBV2 and TRBJ1-1, with D unclear. Per the germline V gene, CDR1 is SNHLY and CDR2 is FYNNEI. The CDR3 is made up of 14 amino acids. With 4 bases removed from V and 1 base from J, the gap between germline ends came to 10 bases.

The chain recombines TRBV30 with TRBJ1-1; a weak D match, TRBD1 (5 bases). V lost 4 bases and J 8 bases, leaving 17 bases between the germline ends. The CDR3 has 13 residues. From germline, CDR1 is GTSNPN and CDR2 SVGIG (reference sequence). CDR3: CAWNGGAGKEAFF. As DNA, the CDR3 is TGTGCCTGGAATGGAGGGGCGGGGAAAGAAGCTTTCTTT. Based on the CDR3 plus reference TRBV30 and TRBJ1-1, the full variable domain is SQTIHQWPATLVQPVGSPLSLECTVEGTSNPNLYWYRQAAGRGLQLLFYSVGIGQISSEVPQNLSASRPQDRQFILSSKKLLLSDSGFYLCAWNGGAGKEAFFGQGTRLTVV.

This CDR3 is CASSPFDQTIPYEQYF. In DNA form, the CDR3 reads TGTGCCAGCTCACCGTTTGACCAAACAATTCCCTACGAGCAGTACTTC. V and J are TRBV18 and TRBJ2-7; D uncertain. CDR3 length: 16 residues. Trimming cost V 3 bases and J 2 bases, with 17 bases left between them. Germline V CDR1 and CDR2: KGHSH, LQKENI.